These 21 T cell receptor beta chains originate from one sample sequenced in a study of blood T cell repertoires in COVID-19. Sequencing was performed with immunoSEQ multiplex PCR; in TCRdb, only in-frame clones are kept and a portion is missing. The table has 180,000 or so clones, 86% seen once. The sequenced sample was peripheral blood. The receptors derive from a man aged 55 to 69 with acute or convalescent COVID-19.

The V and J genes are TRBV27 and TRBJ1-4; 9 bases are a match to TRBD1. V dropped 5 bases and J dropped 8; count of bases not matched to a gene: 15. This CDR3 is 17 amino acids long. Germline V lookup: CDR1 MNHEY, CDR2 SMNVEV (reference sequence). The CDR3 coding sequence is TGTGCCAGCAGTACCGGGACAGGGCGTTCTTATAAAGAAAAACTGTTTTTT. Amino acid sequence: CASSTGTGRSYKEKLFF.

The chain couples TRBV28 to TRBJ2-3; TRBD1 is a possible D gene (7 bases). This CDR3 is 15 amino acids long. Germline V gene data show CDR1 as MDHEN and CDR2 as SYDVKM. The V end lost 4 bases, the J end lost 3 bases, and 14 bases lay between the germline ends. The CDR3: CASSSKPGGTDTQYF. Here the CDR3 DNA reads TGTGCCAGCAGTTCTAAACCAGGGGGGACAGATACGCAGTATTTT. Drawing the rest from reference TRBV28 and TRBJ2-3, the complete variable domain is DVKVTQSSRYLVKRTGEKVFLECVQDMDHENMFWYRQDPGLGLRLIYFSYDVKMKEKGDIPEGYSVSREKKERFSLILESASTNQTSMYLCASSSKPGGTDTQYFGPGTRLTVL.

The J gene is TRBJ2-7, the V gene TRBV28; perhaps TRBD1 as D (6 bases). This CDR3 spans 12 amino acids. CDR1 is MDHEN, CDR2 SYDVKM, per germline. V gave up 9 bases and J gave up 4 bases, with 13 bases separating them. In DNA form, the CDR3 reads TGTGCCAGTAGGGGGAGCGGTTACGAGCAGTACTTC. As protein: CASRGSGYEQYF.

The chain recombines TRBV11-2 with TRBJ2-6; D not certain. Trimming took 3 bases from V and 0 from J, leaving 12 bases between them. The CDR3 has 17 amino acids. In germline, CDR1 is SGHAT, CDR2 FQNNGV. The CDR3 DNA reads TGTGCCAGCAGCTTTAGGCTGACTTCCTCTGGGGCCAACGTCCTGACTTTC. It translates to CASSFRLTSSGANVLTF.

The V and J genes are TRBV5-6 and TRBJ1-2, with a possible D match to TRBD1 (5 bases). Trimming took 1 base from V and 7 from J, leaving 20 bases between them. The CDR3 extends over 16 amino acids. The germline gives CDR1 SGHDT, CDR2 YYEEEE. CDR3 in amino acids: CASSLPGRRGVGGYTF. In DNA form, the CDR3 reads TGTGCCAGCAGCTTGCCCGGGAGGAGGGGAGTCGGTGGCTACACCTTC. The full variable domain, with the rest looked up from reference TRBV5-6 and TRBJ1-2, is DAGVTQSPTHLIKTRGQQVTLRCSPKSGHDTVSWYQQALGQGPQFIFQYYEEEERQRGNFPDRFSGHQFPNYSSELNVNALLLGDSALYLCASSLPGRRGVGGYTFGSGTRLTVV.

This clone turned up a few times. Other DNA variants within this sample encode the same CDR3. This chain uses TRBV6-5 with TRBJ1-1, with D possibly TRBD1 on 6 matching bases. The V gene lost 0 bases and the J gene lost 1 base, with 9 bases spanning the gap. Germline V CDR1 and CDR2: MNHEY, SVGAGI. This CDR3 region has 15 residues. The CDR3 spells CASSYSGRGNTEAFF. The DNA of the CDR3 is TGTGCCAGCAGTTACTCGGGCAGGGGGAACACTGAAGCTTTCTTT.

V and J are TRBV7-9 and TRBJ2-7, with D unresolved. The ends were cut back, 1 base at V and 1 base at J, with 11 bases in the middle. Germline V gene sequence: CDR1 SEHNR, CDR2 FQNEAQ (reference sequence). The CDR3 is 15 amino acids. The CDR3 coding sequence is TGTGCCAGCAGCTTAGTGGGCCCAGGATCCTACGAGCAGTACTTC. Amino acids: CASSLVGPGSYEQYF.

The J gene is TRBJ1-2, the V gene TRBV2, with 9 bases aligning to TRBD1. CDR1 is SNHLY and CDR2 is FYNNEI in the germline V gene. This CDR3 has 13 amino acids. V was clipped by 7 bases and J by 2 bases; unmatched bases: 2. The CDR3 reads CASTGTGNYGYTF. The CDR3, as DNA: TGTGCCAGCACCGGGACAGGGAACTATGGCTACACCTTC.

The rearrangement links TRBV5-6 to TRBJ1-2; perhaps TRBD1 as D (6 bases). Trimming stripped 4 bases from V and 8 bases from J, with 12 bases between. Germline V gene data show CDR1 as SGHDT and CDR2 as YYEEEE. This CDR3 comprises 12 residues. In nucleotides, the CDR3 is TGTGCCAGCAGCAGGGGGGGCTACGGCTACACCTTC. Protein: CASSRGGYGYTF.

This clone was seen just once. The V call is TRBV25-1, the J call TRBJ1-2; D call uncertain. The CDR3 contains 14 residues. Trimming removed 2 bases at V and 0 bases at J, with 7 bases between. Germline V gene lookup returns CDR1 MGHDK and CDR2 SYGVNS. The CDR3 loop is CASSELRSNYGYTF. As DNA, the CDR3 is TGTGCCAGCAGTGAACTGAGATCTAACTATGGCTACACCTTC.

This clone came up a few times. V gene TRBV18 combines with J gene TRBJ2-6; 8 nucleotides align to TRBD2. The CDR3 extends over 17 amino acids. V lost 2 bases, J lost 0 bases, and 3 bases stayed unmatched. Germline CDR1 and CDR2: KGHSH and LQKENI. CDR3 in amino acids: CASSPTSGRSGANVLTF. The CDR3 DNA sequence: TGTGCCAGCTCACCAACTAGCGGCCGCTCTGGGGCCAACGTCCTGACTTTC. The full variable domain, with the rest looked up from reference TRBV18 and TRBJ2-6, is NAGVMQNPRHLVRRRGQEARLRCSPMKGHSHVYWYRQLPEEGLKFMVYLQKENIIDESGMPKERFSAEFPKEGPSILRIQQVVRGDSAAYFCASSPTSGRSGANVLTFGAGSRLTVL.

J is TRBJ2-3 and V is TRBV5-1; unclear D gene. Germline lookup yields CDR1 SGHRS and CDR2 YFSETQ. Trimming left V 5 bases short and J 1 base short, with 8 bases between. This CDR3 has 13 amino acids. For the CDR3, the DNA is TGCGCCAGCAGACTCCCACGCACAGATACGCAGTATTTT. It encodes CASRLPRTDTQYF.

This sequence joins TRBV20-1 and TRBJ2-6, with D uncertain. CDR3 size: 15 residues. V was trimmed by 3 bases and J by 2 bases, leaving 11 bases between them. Per germline, CDR1 DFQATT and CDR2 SNEGSKA (reference sequence). CDR3 sequence reads: CSASAAAAGANVLTF. For the CDR3, the DNA is TGCAGTGCTAGTGCGGCGGCGGCTGGGGCCAACGTCCTGACTTTC.

The chain links TRBV23-1 to TRBJ2-5; D not certain. TRBV23-1 is given ORF status, its function remaining uncertain. This CDR3 has 13 residues. Trimming pared 4 bases from V and 5 bases from J, leaving 11 bases between. CDR3 protein: CASSLLVVETQYF. The CDR3 DNA reads TGCGCCAGCAGTCTACTGGTGGTGGAGACCCAGTACTTC.

This chain links TRBV29-1 with TRBJ2-7; 12 nucleotides align to TRBD2. J was trimmed by 2 bases and V by 7 bases; bases with no gene match: 18. The germline V gene has CDR1 SQVTM and CDR2 ANQGSEA. The CDR3 spans 18 residues. The CDR3: CSALSWASGRATPYEQYF. For the CDR3, the DNA is TGCAGCGCTCTCTCCTGGGCTAGCGGGAGGGCCACACCCTACGAGCAGTACTTC.

The chain links TRBV7-2 to TRBJ1-3; possible D gene TRBD1, 5 bases. Trimming left V 3 bases short and J 0 bases short, with 9 bases between. This CDR3 has 15 residues. Germline CDR1 is SGHTA and CDR2 is FQGNSA. CDR3 sequence: CASSFVQGSGNTIYF. CDR3 sequence (DNA): TGTGCCAGCAGCTTTGTCCAGGGCTCTGGAAACACCATATATTTT.

The chain couples TRBV6-2 or TRBV6-3 to TRBJ2-7; 10 bases are shared with TRBD2. The J segment lost 7 bases and the V segment lost 4 bases, leaving 19 bases of the junction unmatched. The V gene's germline CDR1 is MNHEY and CDR2 SVGEGT. The length of the CDR3 is 18 residues. CDR3: CASSLSRLRSGRAEEQYF. CDR3 coding DNA: TGTGCCAGCAGTTTATCCCGACTTCGAAGCGGGAGGGCTGAGGAGCAGTACTTC.

The chain couples TRBV30 to TRBJ1-6, with 7 positions matching TRBD1. The CDR3 is made up of 16 amino acids. Per germline, CDR1 GTSNPN and CDR2 SVGIG (reference sequence). With V trimmed by 0 bases and J by 5 bases, 7 bases remained unmatched. The CDR3 sequence is CAWSVFRGTDNSPLHF. DNA of the CDR3: TGTGCCTGGAGTGTATTCCGAGGGACAGATAATTCACCCCTCCACTTT.

V usage is TRBV6-5 and J usage is TRBJ2-2; 13 nucleotides match TRBD2. Germline trimming cut 6 bases from V and 7 bases from J; bases unmatched to any gene: 5. CDR3 length equals 15 residues. The V gene's germline CDR1 is MNHEY and CDR2 SVGAGI. Here the CDR3 DNA reads TGTGCCAGCAGAGGGGGACTAGCGGGATTCGGGGAGCTGTTTTTT. This gives the protein CASRGGLAGFGELFF.

The chain couples TRBV28 to TRBJ2-7; unclear D gene. The V end was cut by 8 bases, the J end by 2 bases, with 7 bases between. CDR3 size: 11 residues. Germline-derived CDR1 and CDR2 are MDHEN and SYDVKM. This chain's CDR3 is CASRSTYEQYF. For the CDR3, the DNA is TGTGCCAGCCGGAGTACCTACGAGCAGTACTTC.

This clone was detected once. The genes are TRBV27 and TRBJ1-3, with a possible D match to TRBD1 (5 bases). The ends were cut back, 2 bases at V and 4 bases at J, with 12 bases in the middle. This CDR3 comprises 15 residues. Germline loops: CDR1 MNHEY, CDR2 SMNVEV (reference sequence). In DNA form, the CDR3 reads TGTGCCAGCAGTTTAACTTCAGGGCCAGGAAACACCATATATTTT. Protein product: CASSLTSGPGNTIYF.